This T cell receptor beta chain was obtained from a study of breast tumors, draining lymph nodes, adjacent tissues. General study points: The data were judged consistent with most tumor T cells coming from lymph node and expanding in tumor. The lymph node origin of tumor T cells was framed as consistent with a hypothesis, not demonstrated. Tumor repertoires ranked between lymph nodes and nontumor tissue in diversity, with V and J gene preferences.

The lymph nodes were axillary draining lymph nodes from breast cancer patients. About this clonotype itself: Its target is unknown. A much larger clone lies one base from this, so it may be a read error.

TCRdb processed the multiplex PCR reads anew with MiXCR; each CDR3 protein has one entry. The data show 85,000 to 120,000 distinct CDR3 sequences, with approximately 28% seen just once and approximately 6% held by the top ten. The CDR3 length is 14 residues. CDR1 and CDR2 (germline): DFQATT, SNEGSKA (reference sequence). The sequence was obtained from a female donor with breast cancer. Some clones in this sample may be carry-over from other donors' samples. Sequences were obtained from axillary lymph node tissue. The V call is TRBV20-1, the J call TRBJ2-7, with a tentative D call TRBD2 (6 bases). Here the CDR3 reads CSATERAPSSEQYF. CDR3 nucleotides: TGCAGTGCTACCGAGCGGGCTCCCTCCTCCGAGCAGTACTTC.